What follows are 32 T cell receptor beta chains derived from one specimen sequenced in a study of blood T cell repertoires in COVID-19. Produced via immunoSEQ multiplex PCR; TCRdb's table is partial and in-frame only. Of 70,000 or so clones listed, about four fifths are singletons. The sample comprised peripheral blood. The receptor set was obtained from a human donor in a cohort sampled during active COVID-19.

CDR3 region: CASSSGRSYEQYF. CDR3 coding DNA: TGCGCCAGCAGCAGCGGGAGGTCCTACGAGCAGTACTTC. The V call is TRBV10-1, the J call TRBJ2-7; 9 positions match TRBD2. CDR3 length: 13 amino acids. Germline CDR1 and CDR2: WNHNN and SYGVQD (reference sequence). V was pared by 6 bases and J by 1 base, with 1 base of the junction left unmatched.

This chain links TRBV29-1 with TRBJ2-7; the match to TRBD1 covers 11 bases. This CDR3 spans 15 amino acids. Germline V gene sequence: CDR1 SQVTM, CDR2 ANQGSEA. V dropped 6 bases and J dropped 6; count of bases not matched to a gene: 13. The chain's CDR3 is CSVGPGTGGRGEQYF. Here the CDR3 DNA reads TGCAGCGTGGGGCCCGGGACAGGGGGAAGGGGCGAGCAGTACTTC.

A few counts support this clone. The chain employs TRBV7-2 and TRBJ1-5, with D hard to call. The CDR3 covers 14 residues. CDR1 and CDR2 (germline): SGHTA, FQGNSA. The ends were cut back, 1 base at V and 8 bases at J, with 12 bases in the middle. The DNA for the CDR3 is TGTGCCAGCAGCTTAGAAACGGGAATGAAGCCCCAGCATTTT. Amino acid sequence: CASSLETGMKPQHF.

About this clone itself: The germline gene is not matched at one end of the junction; a read error may be the cause. The J gene is TRBJ1-4, the V gene TRBV3-1 (or the pseudogene TRBV3-2), with D possibly being TRBD1 (6 bases). Germline V gene lookup returns CDR1 LGHDT and CDR2 YNNKEL (reference sequence). The CDR3 loop spans 15 amino acids. CDR3 loop: CASNQGGATNEKLFF. In nucleotides, the CDR3 is TGTGCCAGCAACCAAGGGGGGGCAACTAATGAAAAACTGTTTTTT.

This clone was counted a few times. This chain links TRBV18 with TRBJ2-1; 12 nucleotides agree with TRBD2. CDR3 length: 16 amino acids. CDR1 KGHSH and CDR2 LQKENI come from the germline V gene. Unmatched junction bases numbered 9, after V lost 5 bases and J lost 7 bases. As DNA, the CDR3 is TGTGCCAGCTCATCCACGACTAGCGGGAGTTTGAATGAGCAGTTCTTC. This translates into CASSSTTSGSLNEQFF.

V gene TRBV5-1 combines with J gene TRBJ2-3; possibly TRBD2 for D (6 bases). Germline lookup yields CDR1 SGHRS and CDR2 YFSETQ. The CDR3 extends over 16 amino acids. Deletions cut 0 bases from V and 4 bases from J, with 15 bases between. The CDR3 DNA reads as TGCGCCAGCAGCTTGGGGGCGAGACGGGAGTCAGATACGCAGTATTTT. It yields the protein CASSLGARRESDTQYF.

This clone was seen only a few times. Other DNA sequences in the same sample also yield this CDR3. The V call is TRBV6-4, the J call TRBJ2-3, with 7 bases fitting TRBD1. CDR1 and CDR2 from the germline V gene are MRHNA and SNTAGT. V shed 6 bases, J shed 1 base, and the junction held 4 bases outside the gene matches. This CDR3 has 14 residues. Here the CDR3 reads CASSDGQGTDTQYF. CDR3 sequence (DNA): TGTGCCAGCAGCGATGGACAGGGCACAGATACGCAGTATTTT.

The chain has TRBV7-9 and TRBJ1-1; no clear D gene. The CDR3 contains 14 residues. The germline CDR1 and CDR2 sequences are SEHNR and FQNEAQ (reference sequence). The V and J ends lost 7 bases and 4 bases respectively, with 16 bases between them. CDR3 loop: CASNLGGPSTEAFF. For the CDR3, the DNA is TGTGCCAGCAACCTCGGAGGACCGAGCACTGAAGCTTTCTTT.

The chain carries TRBV4-2 and TRBJ2-1; 9 positions match TRBD1. CDR1 is LGHNA, CDR2 YNFKEQ, per germline. Germline trimming cut 0 bases from V and 5 bases from J; bases unmatched to any gene: 8. The CDR3 is 17 amino acids. The CDR3 DNA follows: TGTGCCAGCAGCCAAGATTCAGGGACAGGGACAAACAATGAGCAGTTCTTC. Its protein is CASSQDSGTGTNNEQFF.

This clone was picked up a small number of times. An end of the junction does not agree with germline; a read error may underlie this. The J gene is TRBJ2-3, the V gene TRBV12-5; 7 nucleotides align to TRBD2. CDR1 LGHNT and CDR2 FRNRAP come from the germline V gene. CDR3 size: 16 residues. CDR3 DNA sequence: TGTGCTAGTGGTTTTTATGGCGGGGGAGTCACATATACGCAGTATTTT. The encoded protein is CASGFYGGGVTYTQYF. The full variable domain, in which reference TRBV12-5 and TRBJ2-3 provide the parts outside the CDR3, is DARVTQTPRHKVTEMGQEVTMRCQPILGHNTVFWYRQTMMQGLELLAYFRNRAPLDDSGMPKDRFSAEMPDATLATLKIQPSEPRDSAVYFCASGFYGGGVTYTQYFGPGTRLTVL.

This clone was seen only a few times. The V and J genes are TRBV24-1 and TRBJ1-5; 8 bases agree with TRBD1. The V gene end was trimmed by 0 bases and the J gene end by 4 bases; junction bases not matched to a gene: 1. Germline V gene lookup returns CDR1 KGHDR and CDR2 SFDVKD. The length of the CDR3 is 15 residues. Here the CDR3 DNA reads TGTGCCACCAGTGATTTGCAGGGGGCGAATCAGCCCCAGCATTTT. Translated: CATSDLQGANQPQHF.

The CDR3 loop is CASSLKEGQGRAGELFF. CDR3 nucleotide sequence: TGTGCCAGCAGCTTAAAAGAGGGACAGGGTCGGGCCGGGGAGCTGTTTTTT. The chain carries TRBV7-2 and TRBJ2-2; 9 nucleotides align to TRBD1. The CDR3 totals 17 residues. Germline values: CDR1 SGHTA, CDR2 FQGNSA. The ends lost 2 bases at V and 6 bases at J; junction bases unmatched: 10.

The rearrangement joins TRBV5-1 to TRBJ2-3; 10 positions match TRBD2. This CDR3 is 18 amino acids long. V dropped 0 bases and J dropped 2; count of bases not matched to a gene: 9. CDR1 SGHRS and CDR2 YFSETQ come from the germline V gene. As DNA, the CDR3 is TGCGCCAGCAGCTTGGAACCTAGCGGGGGATCGTACACAGATACGCAGTATTTT. It translates to CASSLEPSGGSYTDTQYF.

The chain employs TRBV3-1 (or the pseudogene TRBV3-2) and TRBJ1-2; D is possibly TRBD1 (6 bases). V was clipped by 4 bases and J by 0 bases, with 12 bases between them. The CDR3 length is 15 residues. Germline V gene data show CDR1 as LGHDT and CDR2 as YNNKEL (reference sequence). The CDR3 DNA sequence: TGTGCCAGCAGCCGGGGCAGGGGAGCTAACTATGGCTACACCTTC. This sequence encodes CASSRGRGANYGYTF.

The CDR3 spells CAISDLLRGAADTQYF. CDR3 sequence (DNA): TGTGCCATCAGTGACCTACTACGGGGGGCGGCAGATACGCAGTATTTT. V usage is TRBV10-3 and J usage is TRBJ2-3; a weak D match, TRBD2 (7 bases). Trimming stripped 3 bases from V and 4 bases from J, with 17 bases between. CDR3 length: 16 residues. Per germline, CDR1 ENHRY and CDR2 SYGVKD.

CDR3: CASSESGQGGGEQFF. The CDR3, as DNA: TGCGCCAGCAGTGAGTCGGGACAGGGCGGGGGTGAGCAGTTCTTC. The gene calls are TRBV10-1 and TRBJ2-1; 9 bases match TRBD1. Germline-derived CDR1 and CDR2 are WNHNN and SYGVQD (reference sequence). The CDR3 length is 15 residues. Trimming cost V 0 bases and J 9 bases; bases outside gene matches: 6.

This clone counts as medium-sized (0.01 to 0.1%). Other DNA sequences in the sample encode the same CDR3. The CDR3 nucleotides read TGTGCCAGCAGTGAACAGGGTGGGGGGGGCAATCAGCCCCAGCATTTT. It encodes CASSEQGGGGNQPQHF. V is TRBV2 and J is TRBJ1-5, with D perhaps TRBD1 (5 bases). The CDR3 covers 16 residues. Trimming took 2 bases from V and 2 from J, leaving 13 bases between them. The germline V gene has CDR1 SNHLY and CDR2 FYNNEI.

V usage is TRBV2 and J usage is TRBJ1-4; D ambiguous. The V end lost 2 bases, the J end lost 0 bases, and 7 bases lay between the germline ends. Germline V gene lookup returns CDR1 SNHLY and CDR2 FYNNEI. The CDR3 contains 15 residues. CDR3 DNA sequence: TGTGCCAGCAGTGAATATACGGCAACTAATGAAAAACTGTTTTTT. This codes for CASSEYTATNEKLFF.

The chain recombines TRBV6-5 with TRBJ1-5; D unresolved. This CDR3 has 14 amino acids. Trimming took off 7 bases at V and 6 bases at J, with 16 bases between the two ends. Per germline, CDR1 MNHEY and CDR2 SVGAGI. CDR3 residues: CASTGSMVSQPQHF. CDR3 DNA sequence: TGTGCCAGCACCGGGTCAATGGTTAGTCAGCCCCAGCATTTT.

There are a few counts of this clone. This chain links TRBV29-1 with TRBJ2-5, with D uncertain. Germline V gene sequence: CDR1 SQVTM, CDR2 ANQGSEA. The CDR3 is 14 residues long. The germline V and J ends were trimmed by 0 bases and 1 base, with 9 bases remaining between them. CDR3 DNA sequence: TGCAGCGTTGAAGATCTATCGGTCCAAGAGACCCAGTACTTC. Protein sequence: CSVEDLSVQETQYF.

This sequence joins TRBV28 and TRBJ2-4, with a weak D call TRBD1 (6 bases). Germline CDR1 is MDHEN and CDR2 is SYDVKM. The CDR3 length is 15 residues. Trimming took off 4 bases at V and 2 bases at J, with 12 bases between the two ends. The DNA of the CDR3 is TGTGCCAGCAGTTATTTACAGGGTACCAAAAACATTCAGTACTTC. This encodes CASSYLQGTKNIQYF. Full variable domain (rest looked up from reference TRBV28 and TRBJ2-4): DVKVTQSSRYLVKRTGEKVFLECVQDMDHENMFWYRQDPGLGLRLIYFSYDVKMKEKGDIPEGYSVSREKKERFSLILESASTNQTSMYLCASSYLQGTKNIQYFGAGTRLSVL.

The chain links TRBV5-1 to TRBJ2-7, with D perhaps matching TRBD2 (5 bases). V was cut by 4 bases and J by 1 base, with 12 bases left in between. CDR3 length equals 14 residues. Germline V gene sequence: CDR1 SGHRS, CDR2 YFSETQ. CDR3 sequence: CASSPLTGSYEQYF. The DNA for the CDR3 is TGCGCCAGCAGCCCCCTGACGGGGTCCTACGAGCAGTACTTC.

The rearrangement links TRBV28 to TRBJ2-3; 16 bases match TRBD2. Germline V CDR1 and CDR2: MDHEN, SYDVKM. This CDR3 is built from 19 residues. Losses at the gene ends were 5 bases for V and 6 bases for J; bases not matched to a gene: 14. CDR3 nucleotide sequence: TGTGCCAGCAGTCCCCCTCCGGGACTAGCGGGAGGGGGACCGGATACGCAGTATTTT. Protein product: CASSPPPGLAGGGPDTQYF.

V is TRBV3-1 (or the pseudogene TRBV3-2) and J is TRBJ1-1; D perhaps matches TRBD1 (5 bases). Between the trimmed V and J ends, which lost 0 bases and 0 bases, there was a span of 11 bases. This CDR3 has 16 residues. Germline V gene data show CDR1 as LGHDT and CDR2 as YNNKEL (reference sequence). This CDR3 is CASSQDPGPMNTEAFF. DNA of the CDR3: TGTGCCAGCAGCCAAGATCCAGGGCCCATGAACACTGAAGCTTTCTTT.

V gene TRBV30 combines with J gene TRBJ1-3; unclear D gene. Germline V gene lookup returns CDR1 GTSNPN and CDR2 SVGIG (reference sequence). This CDR3 is 13 amino acids long. Trimming left V 3 bases short and J 5 bases short, with 11 bases between. Written as DNA, the CDR3 is TGTGCCTGGAGCACTTCCCCGAGAAACACCATATATTTT. This encodes CAWSTSPRNTIYF.

The V call is TRBV4-1, the J call TRBJ1-2; TRBD1 agrees at 8 bases. The CDR3 runs 16 residues. V gave up 2 bases and J gave up 4 bases; unmatched junction bases: 9. CDR1 is MGHRA, CDR2 YSYEKL, per germline. The DNA for the CDR3 is TGCGCCAGCAGCCAACGAGGGACAGGTCTTGGCTATGGCTACACCTTC. Translating it yields CASSQRGTGLGYGYTF.

The V and J genes are TRBV6-6 and TRBJ2-3; the D gene is possibly TRBD1 (6 bases). Trimming removed 4 bases from V and 2 bases from J, with 7 bases in between. Germline V lookup: CDR1 MNHNY, CDR2 SVGAGI (reference sequence). The CDR3 has 13 amino acids. CDR3 region: CASSWDNTDTQYF. DNA of the CDR3: TGTGCCAGCAGTTGGGACAACACAGATACGCAGTATTTT.

The chain combines TRBV5-4 with TRBJ1-4; 8 bases are a match to TRBD1. The germline V gene has CDR1 SGHNT and CDR2 YYREEE (reference sequence). This CDR3 contains 14 residues. After removal of 4 bases from V and 8 bases from J, the junction contained 7 bases not matched to a gene. This CDR3 is CASSLDRVEEKLFF. The DNA of the CDR3 is TGTGCCAGCAGCCTGGACAGGGTGGAAGAAAAACTGTTTTTT.

This clone has a single count. The V and J genes are TRBV27 and TRBJ1-4; a weak D match, TRBD1 (5 bases). V was cut by 3 bases and J by 4 bases, with 15 bases left in between. Germline V CDR1 and CDR2: MNHEY, SMNVEV (reference sequence). This CDR3 region has 16 residues. The CDR3 nucleotides are TGTGCCAGCAGTTTTCGAGGGGAGGGGTTTAATGAAAAACTGTTTTTT. Translation gives CASSFRGEGFNEKLFF.

The chain employs TRBV30 and TRBJ2-1; TRBD1 agrees at 8 bases. CDR3 length: 15 residues. The trim removed 2 bases at V and 7 bases at J, leaving 10 bases unmatched. Germline V gives CDR1 GTSNPN, CDR2 SVGIG (reference sequence). Here the CDR3 reads CAWSILGQGENEQFF. CDR3 in DNA: TGTGCCTGGAGTATCCTCGGACAGGGCGAAAATGAGCAGTTCTTC.

This clone was detected ten times or more. This sequence joins TRBV7-9 and TRBJ1-2; 8 positions agree with TRBD1. The CDR3 covers 15 residues. Germline CDR1 and CDR2: SEHNR and FQNEAQ (reference sequence). Germline trimming cut 5 bases from V and 6 bases from J; bases unmatched to any gene: 11. The CDR3 region is CASSGRDRTYDGYTF. CDR3 bases: TGTGCCAGCAGCGGCCGGGACAGGACGTATGATGGCTACACCTTC.

The V gene is TRBV30, the J gene TRBJ2-7, with D possibly TRBD1 on 6 matching bases. The V gene's germline CDR1 is GTSNPN and CDR2 SVGIG (reference sequence). Trimming removed 0 bases from V and 2 bases from J, with 11 bases in between. The CDR3 has 14 amino acids. The CDR3 DNA follows: TGTGCCTGGAGTGTATCGGGACAAACCTACGAGCAGTACTTC. This codes for CAWSVSGQTYEQYF.